This section outlines one T cell receptor (beta chain) sequence together with its context. The antigen is undetermined. This sample was included in a study of cytomegalovirus exposure and HLA in healthy donors. PCR employed 60 Vbeta and 13 Jbeta primers. The method was immunoSEQ multiplex PCR; TCRdb's version includes in-frame clones alone and lacks a portion of them. The sample carries over 150,000 clones, about three quarters recorded once. The study, taken as a whole, reports: Some segments of the V type, notably TRBV6-2 and TRBV6-3, were excluded as indistinguishable.

V gave up 3 bases and J gave up 4 bases, with 10 bases separating them. Germline-derived CDR1 and CDR2 are LGHNT and FRNRAP. This CDR3 region has 15 residues. This TCR derives from a woman aged 40 to 55 in good health and CMV-seropositive. The J gene is TRBJ2-6, the V gene TRBV12-5, with D possibly matching TRBD2 (6 bases). The specimen sequenced was PBMCs. CDR3 protein: CASGLGGAGANVLTF. As DNA, the CDR3 is TGTGCTAGTGGTTTAGGAGGGGCCGGGGCCAACGTCCTGACTTTC.